The next 20 T cell receptor beta chains were all read from a single sample in a study of Graves' ophthalmopathy and Graves' hyperthyroidism (dated by TCRdb to 2016 to 2019). TCRdb shows the sequencer as Illumina HiSeq 2000. TCR beta CDR3 regions were amplified from RNA transcripts for repertoire sequencing. The first round was an RT-PCR using HTBI primers with the Qiagen OneStep RT-PCR kit, and this first round was followed by a second-round multiplex PCR, then size selection and purification. The raw public data were reprocessed by TCRdb itself: fastp quality trimming at Q25, MiXCR clonotype calling, in-frame beta chains only. Each record represents a unique CDR3 protein, reported with the most common genes and DNA among its rows. The sample includes 600,000 to 650,000 distinct CDR3 sequences, with approximately 22% observed a single time. Around 7% of the sample rests with the top ten. The sample consisted of peripheral blood. The source is a woman in her late teens or twenties with stable Graves' hyperthyroidism. Some clones in this sample may be carry-over from other donors' samples. Donor details come from another sample of the same person, matched by shared clones.

Note on this clonotype: Sequence at one end of the junction differs from germline and may be a read error. The rearrangement links TRBV27 to TRBJ2-4, with D possibly TRBD1 on 6 matching bases. Germline V gene lookup returns CDR1 MNHEY and CDR2 SMNVEV (reference sequence). This CDR3 region has 13 residues. The CDR3 bases are TGTGCCAGGAGGACAGCTGTCAAAAACATTAAGTACTTC. It specifies CARRTAVKNIKYF.

The chain carries TRBV6-1 and TRBJ2-7, with D maybe TRBD2 (6 bases). CDR3 length equals 12 residues. With 4 bases removed from V and 10 bases from J, the gap between germline ends came to 14 bases. Germline values: CDR1 MNHNS, CDR2 SASEGT. The CDR3 is CASSVEWRAQYF. CDR3 coding DNA: TGTGCCAGCAGTGTGGAGTGGAGGGCCCAGTACTTC.

V usage is TRBV5-1 and J usage is TRBJ1-1; D remains unclear. In germline, CDR1 is SGHRS, CDR2 YFSETQ. The V end lost 6 bases, the J end lost 0 bases, and 15 bases lay between the germline ends. CDR3 length: 15 residues. This CDR3 is CASIGEGSLNTEAFF. In DNA, the CDR3 is TGCGCCAGCATCGGAGAGGGCAGTTTGAACACTGAAGCTTTCTTT.

The chain employs TRBV29-1 and TRBJ1-1, with D tentatively TRBD1 (5 bases). There are 11 residues in the CDR3. Germline assignment: CDR1 SQVTM and CDR2 ANQGSEA. V dropped 3 bases and J dropped 6 bases, with 8 bases sitting between them. The CDR3 sequence is CSVDQGSEAFF. The CDR3 nucleotides read TGCAGCGTTGATCAGGGTTCTGAAGCTTTCTTT.

This clonotype was seen only a few times. This chain joins TRBV20-1 and TRBJ2-5; 10 positions match TRBD1. Germline CDR1 is DFQATT and CDR2 is SNEGSKA (reference sequence). Losses at the gene ends were 3 bases for V and 4 bases for J; bases not matched to a gene: 5. This CDR3 contains 14 residues. The CDR3 loop reads CSARGQGNSETQYF. The CDR3 DNA follows: TGCAGTGCTAGGGGACAGGGGAACTCAGAGACCCAGTACTTC.

The gene calls are TRBV19 and TRBJ1-1; D ambiguous. The CDR3 totals 15 residues. CDR1 and CDR2 from the germline V gene are LNHDA and SQIVND (reference sequence). Trimming pared 3 bases from V and 7 bases from J, leaving 18 bases between. The CDR3, as DNA: TGTGCCAGTAGTATTCGGGGTGGTACGGGCATTGAAGCTTTCTTT. It translates to CASSIRGGTGIEAFF.

This clonotype was detected many times. This chain connects TRBV7-3 to TRBJ1-1; 10 bases are a match to TRBD1. The V gene end was trimmed by 2 bases and the J gene end by 6 bases; junction bases not matched to a gene: 3. The V gene's germline CDR1 is SGHTA and CDR2 FQGTGA. This CDR3 spans 14 amino acids. The DNA of the CDR3 is TGTGCCAGCAGCTTAGGGACAGGGGCCTCTGAAGCTTTCTTT. Translation gives CASSLGTGASEAFF. The entire variable domain, with the rest obtained from reference TRBV7-3 and TRBJ1-1, is as follows: GAGVSQTPSNKVTEKGKYVELRCDPISGHTALYWYRQSLGQGPEFLIYFQGTGAADDSGLPNDRFFAVRPEGSVSTLKIQRTERGDSAVYLCASSLGTGASEAFFGQGTRLTVV.

This clonotype was seen repeatedly, ten times or more. The chain carries TRBV3-1 and TRBJ1-6; D may be TRBD1 (5 bases). Trimming pared 1 base from V and 5 bases from J, leaving 9 bases between. The germline CDR1 and CDR2 sequences are LGHDT and YNNKEL (reference sequence). CDR3 length: 15 amino acids. CDR3 loop: CASSQAWGNNSPLHF. As DNA, the CDR3 is TGTGCCAGCAGCCAAGCTTGGGGGAATAATTCACCCCTCCACTTT.

This clonotype came up many times. The J gene is TRBJ1-2, the V gene TRBV12-3 or TRBV12-4; TRBD1 might be the D (6 bases). The CDR3 extends over 13 amino acids. Trimming took off 1 base at V and 4 bases at J, with 7 bases between the two ends. The chain's CDR3 is CASSLVGAYGYTF. DNA of the CDR3: TGTGCCAGCAGTTTAGTGGGGGCCTATGGCTACACCTTC.

The V and J genes are TRBV10-3 and TRBJ1-3, with D maybe TRBD1 (5 bases). The CDR3 has 16 residues. V was clipped by 4 bases and J by 0 bases, with 13 bases between them. CDR1 is ENHRY and CDR2 is SYGVKD in the germline V gene. The CDR3 reads CAISVVGGSSGNTIYF. CDR3 in DNA: TGTGCCATCAGTGTCGTTGGGGGTTCCTCTGGAAACACCATATATTTT.

This clonotype was detected many times. V and J are TRBV5-1 and TRBJ1-1; TRBD1 is a possible D gene (5 bases). V was pared by 4 bases and J by 3 bases, with 13 bases between. This CDR3 region has 14 residues. Germline V CDR1 and CDR2: SGHRS, YFSETQ. CDR3 loop: CASSPRRGDTEAFF. Here the CDR3 DNA reads TGCGCCAGCAGCCCTCGGCGAGGGGACACTGAAGCTTTCTTT.

This clonotype has at least ten counts. The chain employs TRBV9 and TRBJ2-5; 10 bases are a match to TRBD2. V was pared by 3 bases and J by 9 bases, with 8 bases of the junction left unmatched. The CDR3 consists of 14 residues. CDR1 and CDR2 (germline): SGDLS, YYNGEE. The CDR3 DNA follows: TGTGCCAGCAGCGCCGGGACTAGCGACGGGGCCCAGTACTTC. Translated: CASSAGTSDGAQYF.

In its sample, this clonotype was seen many times. This sequence joins TRBV20-1 and TRBJ2-7, with D perhaps matching TRBD1 (5 bases). CDR1 is DFQATT and CDR2 is SNEGSKA in the germline V gene (reference sequence). The CDR3 runs to 16 residues. V gave up 3 bases and J gave up 6 bases, with 24 bases separating them. Here the CDR3 DNA reads TGCAGTGCTAGGCATGACAGCCCTCGCCGGGTCTCCGAGCAGTACTTC. Residues: CSARHDSPRRVSEQYF.

This chain connects TRBV27 to TRBJ2-7, with 7 bases identical to TRBD2. J was trimmed by 2 bases and V by 4 bases; bases with no gene match: 8. CDR1 and CDR2 (germline): MNHEY, SMNVEV (reference sequence). The CDR3 has 15 residues. CDR3 coding DNA: TGTGCCAGCAGTTCCCGGGGGGAGGAGACCTACGAGCAGTACTTC. Translating gives CASSSRGEETYEQYF.

V gene TRBV19 combines with J gene TRBJ1-5; TRBD1 matches at 7 bases. V lost 10 bases and J lost 2; bases outside the gene matches: 8. In germline, CDR1 is LNHDA, CDR2 SQIVND (reference sequence). The CDR3 runs to 14 residues. This CDR3 reads CATRRQGGNQPQHF. CDR3 nucleotide sequence: TGTGCCACCCGTCGACAGGGTGGCAATCAGCCCCAGCATTTT.

There are many counts of this clonotype. V usage is TRBV19 and J usage is TRBJ1-2; D is uncertain. CDR1 is LNHDA, CDR2 SQIVND, per germline (reference sequence). The V end lost 1 base, the J end lost 6 bases, and 12 bases lay between the germline ends. CDR3 length equals 14 residues. The CDR3 region has the DNA TGTGCCAGTAGTATAGGGAACAGCGAAGATGGCTACACCTTC. As protein: CASSIGNSEDGYTF.

This clonotype appeared once. This chain connects TRBV6-1 to TRBJ1-6; D is ambiguous. With 2 bases removed from V and 8 bases from J, the gap between germline ends came to 16 bases. Germline assignment: CDR1 MNHNS and CDR2 SASEGT. The CDR3 spans 16 residues. The CDR3 DNA is TGTGCCAGCAGTGAAAGTATTAAGAGTTGGGATTCACCCCTCCACTTT. Protein product: CASSESIKSWDSPLHF.

The table lists this clonotype with a few counts. The chain recombines TRBV25-1 with TRBJ2-5; 12 positions match TRBD2. V was clipped by 0 bases and J by 5 bases; unmatched bases: 13. The germline CDR1 and CDR2 sequences are MGHDK and SYGVNS. CDR3 length: 19 amino acids. CDR3 protein: CASSEYKGASGRARETQYF. In DNA form, the CDR3 reads TGTGCCAGCAGTGAATATAAAGGGGCTAGCGGGAGGGCTCGGGAGACCCAGTACTTC. The whole variable domain, filled in from reference TRBV25-1 and TRBJ2-5, reads EADIYQTPRYLVIGTGKKITLECSQTMGHDKMYWYQQDPGMELHLIHYSYGVNSTEKGDLSSESTVSRIRTEHFPLTLESARPSHTSQYLCASSEYKGASGRARETQYFGPGTRLLVL.

This clonotype was seen at least ten times. The CDR3 protein is CASSLGPGVGQETQYF. CDR3 sequence (DNA): TGTGCCAGCAGTTTAGGTCCGGGAGTAGGGCAAGAGACCCAGTACTTC. The rearrangement uses TRBV12-3 or TRBV12-4 and TRBJ2-5, with D maybe TRBD2 (6 bases). V was clipped by 1 base and J by 2 bases, with 14 bases between them. CDR3 length equals 16 residues.

Details on this clonotype: The CDR3 does not end in the conserved phenylalanine or tryptophan, so this is likely a read error. V gene TRBV6-1 combines with J gene TRBJ2-2, with 9 bases matching TRBD1. Germline V lookup: CDR1 MNHNS, CDR2 SASEGT. The CDR3 contains 15 residues. V dropped 6 bases and J dropped 6; count of bases not matched to a gene: 8. Here the CDR3 DNA reads TGTGCCAGCAGGACAGGGGGAATAGATGCCGGGGAGCTGTTTTTG. It yields the protein CASRTGGIDAGELFL.